This record covers a single TCR beta chain. In germline, CDR1 is MDHEN, CDR2 SYDVKM. The length of the CDR3 is 14 residues. J was trimmed by 2 bases and V by 3 bases; bases with no gene match: 4. This sample was taken from a study of PD-L1 blockade in urothelial cancer. Overall study context: Prior chemotherapy in patients spanned 0 to 3 regimens.

The diagnosis in patients was locally advanced or metastatic urothelial carcinoma. Spiking each PCR with synthetic TCR analog templates was performed. The data were produced by immunoSEQ multiplex PCR, yet TCRdb's version contains in-frame clones alone and is incomplete. Of around 33,000 clones in the sample, over 70% are singletons; the top ten hold about 3.5%. Sequenced here: PBMCs, sampled around atezolizumab (anti-PD-L1) treatment. The clonotype was recovered from a man aged 70 or older with urothelial cancer. The V gene is TRBV28, the J gene TRBJ2-7, with TRBD1 matching 7 bases. The CDR3 protein is CASSLPTGAYEQYF. CDR3 DNA: TGTGCCAGCAGTTTGCCCACAGGGGCCTACGAGCAGTACTTC.